This T cell receptor beta chain came from a study of blood T cells in healthy people across ages. Study-level findings and limits: Measured against age, TCR beta diversity per million T cells decreased in a roughly linear manner. It was the long-lived donors that had more naive CD4+ cells and higher diversity than aged donors. One million T cells yielded diversity estimates that were considered underestimates.

A second PCR, run for about 7 to 11 cycles, used a sample-barcoded 5' primer plus a J-beta primer mix. Each cDNA was tagged by a template-switch adaptor containing 12 random nucleotides. TCRdb reprocessed the 5' RACE reads via MiXCR and lists one record per CDR3 protein. In the table there are 1 million or so distinct CDR3 sequences, 45% of which are singletons. This CDR3 comprises 13 residues. Germline CDR1 reads SGHTA; CDR2 reads FQGTGA. The germline V and J ends were trimmed by 5 bases and 5 bases, with 13 bases remaining between them. With respect to this clonotype: The antigen remains unidentified.

The material sequenced was blood. This chain joins TRBV7-3 and TRBJ2-7; D remains ambiguous. This clonotype was obtained from a woman aged 60 to 75 in good health. In DNA, the CDR3 is TGTGCCAGCAGCCCCTACCTTGGCGACGAGCAGTACTTC. This gives the protein CASSPYLGDEQYF.